Listed below are T cell receptor beta chains from one sample, sequenced in a study of T cell changes during pregnancy in multiple sclerosis. Produced via immunoSEQ multiplex PCR; TCRdb's table is partial and in-frame only. This table holds roughly 83,000 clones, about nine tenths found once. The material sequenced was PBMCs, taken in the first trimester of pregnancy. The receptor source for this set is a female donor in good health, serving as a control in a pregnancy study. Some clones in this sample may be carry-over from other donors' samples. Both conserved end residues are part of each CDR3. The D gene is left open where the match is weak. Size is omitted from some rows. Given values are once, few, many or a class for expanded clones.

.	.	TRBV14	TRBJ1-2	CASSQAFAGGGGYTF	TGTGCCAGCAGCCAAGCGTTTGCGGGGGGAGGTGGCTACACCTTC
.	.	TRBV7-2	TRBJ2-1	CASSLVLVEQFF	TGTGCCAGCAGCTTAGTACTAGTTGAGCAGTTCTTC
few	.	TRBV9	TRBJ1-1	CASSWGEAGPTEAFF	TGTGCCAGCAGCTGGGGGGAGGCAGGGCCCACTGAAGCTTTCTTT
.	.	TRBV28	TRBJ2-7	CASRDTSSYEQYF	TGTGCCAGCCGGGACACGAGCTCCTACGAGCAGTACTTC
.	TRBD2	TRBV27	TRBJ2-1	CASRRGVAGAANEQFF	TGTGCCAGCAGGAGGGGGGTAGCGGGAGCGGCCAATGAGCAGTTCTTC
.	TRBD1	TRBV28	TRBJ1-1	CASSLGTGGRAAEAFF	TGTGCCAGCAGTTTAGGAACAGGGGGCCGGGCGGCTGAAGCTTTCTTT
.	TRBD1	TRBV28	TRBJ1-2	CASSPLPGGSGYTF	TGTGCCAGCAGCCCGCTGCCAGGGGGAAGTGGCTACACCTTC
once	.	TRBV10-3	TRBJ2-1	CAILSGVNNEQFF	TGTGCCATCCTCAGCGGAGTCAACAATGAGCAGTTCTTC
.	.	TRBV7-6	TRBJ2-5	CASSRPQETQYF	TGTGCCAGCAGCCGTCCCCAAGAGACCCAGTACTTC
.	.	TRBV4-2	TRBJ2-2	CASSQDLVSVGELFF	TGTGCCAGCAGCCAAGATCTCGTTAGCGTCGGGGAGCTGTTTTTT
.	TRBD1	TRBV28	TRBJ1-2	CASSLFRTGTTNYGYTF	TGTGCCAGCAGTTTATTCCGGACAGGAACAACTAACTATGGCTACACCTTC
.	TRBD1	TRBV7-2	TRBJ2-7	CASSNSGQRYEQYF	TGTGCCAGCAGCAATTCGGGACAGCGCTACGAGCAGTACTTC
.	TRBD1	TRBV5-4	TRBJ2-7	CASSATGGGYEQYF	TGTGCCAGCAGCGCAACAGGGGGCGGGTACGAGCAGTACTTC
.	.	TRBV10-3	TRBJ1-4	CAILKQPTTNEKLFF	TGTGCCATCCTCAAACAGCCCACAACTAATGAAAAACTGTTTTTT
.	.	TRBV27	TRBJ1-1	CAIGRGQNTEAFF	TGTGCCATTGGGCGGGGGCAGAACACTGAAGCTTTCTTT
.	.	TRBV2	TRBJ1-1	CASSDAGELNTEAFF	TGTGCCAGCAGTGACGCAGGGGAACTGAACACTGAAGCTTTCTTT
.	TRBD2	TRBV4-1	TRBJ2-1	CASSPLAGGRSEQFF	TGCGCCAGCAGCCCCCTAGCGGGAGGTCGGAGTGAGCAGTTCTTC
.	.	TRBV19	TRBJ2-6	CASIWTGGGANVLTF	TGTGCCAGTATATGGACCGGAGGTGGGGCCAACGTCCTGACTTTC
.	TRBD1	TRBV6-1	TRBJ1-4	CASRRTGAGEKLFF	TGTGCCAGCCGACGGACAGGGGCGGGTGAAAAACTGTTTTTT
.	.	TRBV28	TRBJ2-7	CASSTGAWDRSYEQYF	TGTGCCAGCAGTACGGGAGCCTGGGACCGATCCTACGAGCAGTACTTC
.	TRBD1	TRBV4-2	TRBJ2-7	CASSQEWSQGAGEQYF	TGTGCCAGCAGCCAAGAATGGAGCCAGGGGGCGGGCGAGCAGTACTTC
.	.	TRBV7-3	TRBJ2-2	CASSEVGELFF	TGTGCCAGCTCAGAGGTCGGGGAGCTGTTTTTT
.	.	TRBV7-8	TRBJ1-2	CASSLGGLQDPDGYTF	TGTGCCAGCAGCTTAGGTGGATTACAGGACCCCGATGGCTACACCTTC
.	TRBD1	TRBV4-3	TRBJ1-6	CASSQGDREDYNSPLHF	TGCGCCAGCAGCCAAGGGGACAGGGAGGATTATAATTCACCCCTCCACTTT
.	TRBD1	TRBV4-2	TRBJ2-7	CASSQVTGTGLTYEQYF	TGTGCCAGCAGCCAAGTTACCGGGACAGGGCTAACCTACGAGCAGTACTTC
.	TRBD2	TRBV29-1	TRBJ2-1	CSVLGGRGFEQFF	TGCAGCGTTTTAGGCGGGAGGGGCTTTGAGCAGTTCTTC
.	.	TRBV28	TRBJ1-3	CASSPSGAGNTIYF	TGTGCCAGCAGTCCCTCAGGGGCAGGAAACACCATATATTTT
.	TRBD1	TRBV25-1	TRBJ2-1	CASTRGGQGYNEQFF	TGTGCCAGCACCCGCGGGGGACAGGGATACAATGAGCAGTTCTTC
.	TRBD2	TRBV27	TRBJ2-1	CASSFNPGLHNEQFF	TGTGCCAGCAGTTTTAATCCGGGACTACACAATGAGCAGTTCTTC
.	.	TRBV29-1	TRBJ1-4	CSVEDAGNTDEKLFF	TGCAGCGTTGAAGACGCAGGGAACACTGATGAAAAACTGTTTTTT
.	.	TRBV18	TRBJ1-1	CASSPQTGPNTEAFF	TGTGCCAGCTCACCGCAAACAGGGCCGAACACTGAAGCTTTCTTT
.	.	TRBV20-1	TRBJ1-2	CSGRDYGYTF	TGCAGTGGCCGGGACTATGGCTACACCTTC
.	TRBD2	TRBV10-3	TRBJ2-5	CAISDPIAGVETQYF	TGTGCCATCAGTGACCCCATAGCGGGGGTAGAGACCCAGTACTTC
once	.	TRBV5-4	TRBJ2-1	CASSRTGTEQFF	TGTGCCAGCAGCCGCACAGGGACTGAGCAGTTCTTC
.	TRBD2	TRBV5-1	TRBJ2-2	CASSSRGRGTGELFF	TGCGCCAGCAGCTCGCGCGGGAGAGGGACCGGGGAGCTGTTTTTT
.	TRBD2	TRBV5-4	TRBJ2-1	CASSTSGSSYNEQFF	TGTGCCAGCAGCACTAGCGGGAGCTCCTACAATGAGCAGTTCTTC
.	.	TRBV19	TRBJ2-3	CASSINGRGDTQYF	TGTGCCAGTAGTATAAACGGGAGAGGAGATACGCAGTATTTT
once	.	TRBV4-3	TRBJ2-5	CASSPPSGETQYF	TGCGCCAGCAGCCCACCCAGCGGGGAGACCCAGTACTTC
.	TRBD1	TRBV5-1	TRBJ2-5	CASSFGGTGGETQYF	TGCGCCAGCAGCTTTGGAGGGACAGGGGGCGAGACCCAGTACTTC
.	.	TRBV7-2	TRBJ2-1	CASRRDSQGSYNEQFF	TGTGCCAGCAGGCGGGACAGCCAAGGCTCCTACAATGAGCAGTTCTTC
.	.	TRBV27	TRBJ2-2	CASSLTPRGWTGELFF	TGTGCCAGCAGTTTAACCCCGCGGGGATGGACCGGGGAGCTGTTTTTT
.	.	TRBV28	TRBJ2-7	CASSPPGERPIYEQYF	TGTGCCAGCAGTCCCCCGGGGGAGCGCCCGATCTACGAGCAGTACTTC
.	TRBD2	TRBV15	TRBJ2-3	CATSRWEGSETDTQYF	TGTGCCACCAGCAGGTGGGAGGGGAGTGAAACAGATACGCAGTATTTT
.	.	TRBV5-1	TRBJ2-3	CASSLAWRTLTDTQYF	TGCGCCAGCAGCTTGGCCTGGAGGACCCTCACAGATACGCAGTATTTT
.	.	TRBV30	TRBJ1-2	CAWSEAPYGYTF	TGTGCCTGGAGCGAGGCCCCCTATGGCTACACCTTC
.	.	TRBV6-1	TRBJ1-6	CASSEGNSGSPLHF	TGTGCCAGCAGTGAAGGGAACAGCGGGTCACCCCTCCACTTT
once	TRBD2	TRBV5-1	TRBJ2-7	CASSSPGEREYDEQYF	TGCGCCAGCAGCTCCCCGGGGGAGCGGGAGTATGACGAGCAGTACTTC
.	TRBD2	TRBV9	TRBJ2-7	CASSPLAGDWEQYF	TGTGCCAGCAGCCCCCTAGCGGGAGACTGGGAGCAGTACTTC
once	TRBD1	TRBV27	TRBJ2-5	CASSAGGSYQETQYF	TGTGCCAGCAGTGCAGGGGGCTCATACCAAGAGACCCAGTACTTC
.	TRBD2	TRBV2	TRBJ2-3	CASRSLAGTYTDTQYF	TGTGCCAGCAGGAGTCTAGCGGGAACCTACACAGATACGCAGTATTTT
.	.	TRBV6-5	TRBJ1-3	CASRSGNTIYF	TGTGCCAGCCGAAGCGGAAACACCATATATTTT
.	TRBD1	TRBV5-6	TRBJ1-2	CASSLAGTGSRGYTF	TGTGCCAGCAGCTTGGCGGGGACAGGGTCGCGCGGCTACACCTTC
.	TRBD1	TRBV6-4	TRBJ1-1	CASSDSWGTGMNTEAFF	TGTGCCAGCAGTGACTCGTGGGGGACAGGGATGAACACTGAAGCTTTCTTT
.	.	TRBV30	TRBJ2-2	CAWGWGVGELFF	TGTGCCTGGGGGTGGGGCGTGGGGGAGCTGTTTTTT
.	.	TRBV4-3	TRBJ2-3	CASSQEATDTQYF	TGCGCCAGCAGCCAAGAAGCGACAGATACGCAGTATTTT
.	TRBD1	TRBV6-5	TRBJ2-7	CASSWLTGDSDEQYF	TGTGCCAGCAGTTGGTTGACAGGGGATAGCGACGAGCAGTACTTC
.	TRBD1	TRBV6-1	TRBJ1-2	CASRRGTATNYGYTF	TGTGCCAGCAGGCGCGGGACAGCTACCAACTATGGCTACACCTTC
.	TRBD1	TRBV6-5	TRBJ2-2	CASKEQGDTGELFF	TGTGCCAGCAAGGAACAGGGGGACACCGGGGAGCTGTTTTTT
.	TRBD2	TRBV7-9	TRBJ2-1	CASSTQLAGGGDEQFF	TGTGCCAGCAGCACCCAATTGGCGGGGGGCGGGGATGAGCAGTTCTTC
.	TRBD1	TRBV29-1	TRBJ1-4	CSVGYRGVEKLFF	TGCAGCGTTGGATACAGGGGTGTCGAAAAACTGTTTTTT